What follows are 8 T cell receptor beta chains derived from one specimen sequenced in a study of T cell repertoires in cytomegalovirus infection. TCRdb re-called the reads through MiXCR, storing one row per CDR3 protein. The repertoire holds roughly 76,000 distinct CDR3 sequences, 3.7% seen once, with less than 5% in the top ten. Specimen: PBMCs. Every receptor here comes from a human donor in good health (CMV status not recorded). Some clones in this sample may be carry-over from other donors' samples.

In its sample, this clonotype was seen a few times. The chain employs TRBV7-8 and TRBJ2-1, with a weak D call TRBD2 (5 bases). CDR3 length equals 20 residues. Trimming removed 2 bases at V and 6 bases at J, with 29 bases between. Germline CDR1 and CDR2: SGHVS and FQNEAQ. The CDR3 DNA is TGTGCCAGCAGCTTAACGCCCATACCTCTCGGGGATTTAGGCCCCAATGAGCAGTTCTTC. Its translation is CASSLTPIPLGDLGPNEQFF.

This clonotype has at least ten counts. This rearrangement joins TRBV19 to TRBJ1-4, with D unresolved. The CDR3 is 16 residues long. With 5 bases removed from V and 6 bases from J, the gap between germline ends came to 19 bases. Germline CDR1 LNHDA, CDR2 SQIVND (reference sequence). DNA for the CDR3: TGTGCCAGTAGTGTCTATACAAGTGACATCGATGAAAAACTGTTTTTT. Residues: CASSVYTSDIDEKLFF.

This clonotype has ten or more counts. The J gene is TRBJ2-7, the V gene TRBV7-2; 7 positions match TRBD1. The CDR3 has 13 residues. Germline V gene sequence: CDR1 SGHTA, CDR2 FQGNSA. The V segment lost 3 bases and the J segment 2 bases; nucleotides outside the gene matches: 1. CDR3 amino acids: CASSLGTAYEQYF. The DNA of the CDR3 is TGTGCCAGCAGCTTGGGGACAGCCTACGAGCAGTACTTC.

In this sample, this clonotype turned up many times. One end of the junction fails to match germline, which may point to a read error. This rearrangement joins TRBV5-5 to TRBJ1-1; D remains unclear. This CDR3 has 11 residues. Germline lookup yields CDR1 SGHKS and CDR2 YYEKEE (reference sequence). CDR3 nucleotides: TGTGTCAGCAGCTTGGGCACTGAAGCTTTCTTT. Amino acids: CVSSLGTEAFF.

This clonotype occurred many times. This chain links TRBV7-2 with TRBJ2-5, with no clear D. This CDR3 has 13 residues. Germline CDR1 and CDR2: SGHTA and FQGNSA. V lost 4 bases to trimming and J lost 8 bases, with 14 bases between them. CDR3: CASSSIEAVTQYF. The CDR3 coding sequence is TGTGCCAGCAGCTCAATCGAGGCGGTTACCCAGTACTTC. Combining the CDR3 with reference TRBV7-2 and TRBJ2-5 gives the whole variable domain GAGVSQSPSNKVTEKGKDVELRCDPISGHTALYWYRQSLGQGLEFLIYFQGNSAPDKSGLPSDRFSAERTGGSVSTLTIQRTQQEDSAVYLCASSSIEAVTQYFGPGTRLLVL.

This clonotype has at least ten counts. The J gene is TRBJ2-1, the V gene TRBV28, with 8 bases fitting TRBD2. The CDR3 covers 18 residues. CDR1 is MDHEN and CDR2 is SYDVKM in the germline V gene. J gave up 2 bases and V 5 bases, and 14 bases lay outside the gene matches. CDR3 nucleotides: TGTGCCAGCAGTCGTTTAGACCTTAAGCGGGGGCCCTACAATGAGCAGTTCTTC. Protein product: CASSRLDLKRGPYNEQFF.

Many counts were recorded for this clonotype. V is TRBV20-1 and J is TRBJ1-1; 7 bases are a match to TRBD1. The CDR3 is 14 residues long. In germline, CDR1 is DFQATT, CDR2 SNEGSKA (reference sequence). CDR3 sequence: CGGIDRAGNTEAFF. The CDR3 DNA follows: TGCGGAGGAATCGACAGGGCCGGCAACACTGAAGCTTTCTTT.

This clonotype was recorded at least ten times. This chain uses TRBV12-3 or TRBV12-4 with TRBJ2-7, with D possibly called TRBD1 or TRBD2 (6 bases each). The CDR3 has 16 residues. V was shortened by 5 bases and J by 0 bases, with 17 bases between the two germline ends. As DNA, the CDR3 is TGTGCCAGCAGTCCCACCAGAGGGGGGACCTCCTACGAGCAGTACTTC. Encoded protein: CASSPTRGGTSYEQYF.